A single sample gave rise to the 15 T cell receptor beta chains below, sequenced in a study of blood T cells in healthy people across ages. Through a sample-barcoded 5' primer and a J-beta primer mix, a second PCR was run for roughly 7 to 11 cycles. TCRdb analysed the 5' RACE reads with MiXCR anew, one entry per CDR3 protein. This table holds about 780,000 distinct CDR3 sequences, roughly 24% found once. These data were also reused for a study on T cells of mothers and their children.

Sequenced: blood. These receptors originate from a boy between 10 and 17 years old in good health.

This clonotype appeared once. The J gene is TRBJ2-5, the V gene TRBV28; maybe TRBD2 (6 bases). The J call may be wrong; the DNA end is better matched by TRBJ2-1. CDR1 and CDR2 (germline): MDHEN, SYDVKM. The CDR3 is 15 amino acids. The CDR3 loop reads CASSLPPSGDSEQFF. The CDR3 nucleotides read TGTGCCAGCAGTTTACCCCCATCGGGAGACAGTGAGCAGTTCTTC.

This clonotype was counted ten times or more. V is TRBV6-5 and J is TRBJ2-5, with 12 bases fitting TRBD2. Germline values: CDR1 MNHEY, CDR2 SVGAGI. CDR3 length equals 15 residues. The trim removed 6 bases at V and 2 bases at J, leaving 4 bases unmatched. In DNA, the CDR3 is TGTGCCAGCAGGCAACTAGCGGGGGGACAAGAGACCCAGTACTTC. Protein product: CASRQLAGGQETQYF.

The genes are TRBV29-1 and TRBJ2-2; 9 positions match TRBD1. The junction had 7 bases not matched to a gene; V was cut back by 4 bases and J by 4 bases. Germline CDR1 is SQVTM and CDR2 is ANQGSEA. CDR3 length equals 15 residues. CDR3 amino acids: CSVGGTGSITGELFF. The CDR3 DNA sequence: TGCAGCGTTGGGGGGACAGGGAGTATCACCGGGGAGCTGTTTTTT.

The V and J genes are TRBV20-1 and TRBJ2-1; 8 bases match TRBD1. The J call is uncertain, as TRBJ2-5 better fits the DNA end. Germline CDR1 DFQATT, CDR2 SNEGSKA (reference sequence). The CDR3 spans 14 residues. The CDR3 loop is CSARMQGARETQYF. CDR3 DNA: TGCAGTGCTAGAATGCAGGGGGCACGGGAGACCCAGTACTTC.

The chain uses TRBV20-1 and TRBJ2-5, with 10 bases aligning to TRBD2. CDR3 length: 15 residues. Losses at the gene ends were 0 bases for V and 1 base for J; bases not matched to a gene: 2. Germline V gives CDR1 DFQATT, CDR2 SNEGSKA (reference sequence). CDR3 loop: CSAREGLAVQETQYF. As DNA, the CDR3 is TGCAGTGCTAGAGAAGGACTAGCGGTCCAAGAGACCCAGTACTTC.

The V gene is TRBV10-3, the J gene TRBJ2-5, with 11 positions matching TRBD1. The length of the CDR3 is 16 residues. The V gene's germline CDR1 is ENHRY and CDR2 SYGVKD. J gave up 5 bases and V 11 bases, and 16 bases lay outside the gene matches. This chain's CDR3 is CAAGGLGTGGEETQYF. The CDR3, as DNA: TGTGCCGCCGGAGGCCTCGGGACAGGGGGTGAGGAGACCCAGTACTTC.

Regarding this clonotype: The CDR3 ends on some other residue instead of the conserved phenylalanine or tryptophan, so this is likely a read error. CDR3 sequence reads: CASSLRLVPETQYL. CDR3 sequence (DNA): TGTGCCAGCAGCTTGAGACTAGTCCCAGAGACCCAGTACCTC. The chain uses TRBV5-6 and TRBJ2-5, with a weak D call TRBD2 (6 bases). V lost 1 base and J lost 4, with 11 bases in between. There are 14 residues in the CDR3. Germline lookup yields CDR1 SGHDT and CDR2 YYEEEE.

This clonotype appeared a single time. V and J are TRBV4-3 and TRBJ2-3; 7 bases map to TRBD1. The CDR3 contains 17 residues. V dropped 1 base and J dropped 4; count of bases not matched to a gene: 11. Germline CDR1 reads LGHNA; CDR2 reads YSLEER. The CDR3 spells CASSQADRVNFPDTQYF. In nucleotides, the CDR3 is TGCGCCAGCAGCCAAGCAGACAGGGTGAACTTCCCAGATACGCAGTATTTT.

This clonotype was observed a few times. The chain links TRBV5-1 to TRBJ2-1; TRBD2 aligns across 7 bases. After removal of 0 bases from V and 8 bases from J, the junction contained 2 bases not matched to a gene. CDR1 and CDR2 from the germline V gene are SGHRS and YFSETQ. This CDR3 comprises 13 residues. The CDR3 loop reads CASSLGTRYEQFF. CDR3 sequence (DNA): TGCGCCAGCAGCTTGGGGACTAGATATGAGCAGTTCTTC.

In this sample, this clonotype turned up many times. This chain links TRBV12-3 or TRBV12-4 with TRBJ1-1; D may be TRBD1 (5 bases). The CDR3 has 14 residues. V lost 6 bases and J 1 base, leaving 12 bases between the germline ends. For the CDR3, the DNA is TGTGCCAGCAGCCGTGGACAAAAGAACACTGAAGCTTTCTTT. Its translation: CASSRGQKNTEAFF.

This clonotype is a singleton in its sample. The chain uses TRBV29-1 and TRBJ2-3; 9 bases line up with TRBD2. The CDR3 runs 15 residues. Trimming took 2 bases from V and 6 from J; bases not matched to a gene: 9. Per the germline V gene, CDR1 is SQVTM and CDR2 is ANQGSEA. The CDR3 coding sequence is TGCAGCGTTGAACCTCTAGCGGGGAGAGTCGATACGCAGTATTTT. Protein: CSVEPLAGRVDTQYF.

In its sample, this clonotype was seen once. The V gene is TRBV2, the J gene TRBJ2-7, with D possibly TRBD1 on 6 matching bases. The germline V gene has CDR1 SNHLY and CDR2 FYNNEI. With 8 bases removed from V and 4 bases from J, the gap between germline ends came to 12 bases. The CDR3 extends over 12 amino acids. CDR3 sequence reads: CASEDRRYEQYF. DNA for the CDR3: TGTGCCAGCGAGGACAGACGGTACGAGCAGTACTTC.

This clonotype was picked up a small number of times. This chain links TRBV6-1 with TRBJ1-6, with TRBD1 matching over 10 bases. The length of the CDR3 is 14 residues. J gave up 14 bases and V 10 bases, and 14 bases lay outside the gene matches. Looked up from germline, CDR1 is MNHNS and CDR2 is SASEGT. This CDR3 reads CATSTGTGVGALHF. In DNA form, the CDR3 reads TGTGCCACCTCAACCGGGACAGGGGTTGGAGCCCTCCACTTT.

V gene TRBV5-4 combines with J gene TRBJ2-7, with TRBD1 matching over 10 bases. The DNA matches TRBJ2-1 better at its end, which makes the J call doubtful. Germline V gene sequence: CDR1 SGHNT, CDR2 YYREEE (reference sequence). This CDR3 comprises 16 residues. The CDR3 DNA is TGTGCCAGCAGATTTGGACCGGGACAGGGGACAAATGAGCAGTTCTTC. It codes for CASRFGPGQGTNEQFF.

The chain has TRBV24-1 and TRBJ2-7, with D perhaps TRBD1 or TRBD2 (5 bases each). The CDR3 extends over 15 amino acids. The V end was cut by 5 bases, the J end by 3 bases, with 16 bases between. Germline values: CDR1 KGHDR, CDR2 SFDVKD. Here the CDR3 DNA reads TGTGCCACCAGTGCACCCGGGACGAGGGGCTACGAGCAGTACTTC. Amino acid sequence: CATSAPGTRGYEQYF.